These 6 T cell receptor beta chains originate from one sample sequenced in a study of shared clonotypes between healthy human individuals (dated by TCRdb to about 2020). CD8 naive samples consisted of CD45RO-negative cells that were positively selected for CCR7, yielding a CD45RA+CCR7+ population without TemRA cells. Library method: the immunoSEQ multiplex PCR assay. TCRdb took over this immuneACCESS table, retaining in-frame rearrangements with V and J assigned. Such tables are incomplete; in checked studies, under half of the missing clones stem from an unresolved V gene, and the remainder is unexplained. This sample has about 1.9 million clones in its table, and 80% to 95% of those were observed once. Under 2% of the sample goes to the ten largest clones. Sequencing input: naive CD8+ T cells from PBMCs. The sample's cell subset or site label is to be understood as: CD45RA+CCR7+. The origin of the receptors is a man aged 18 to 30 in good health. Some clones in this sample may be carry-over from other donors' samples.

This chain joins TRBV5-4 and TRBJ2-7, with 8 positions matching TRBD2. The CDR3 runs to 15 residues. CDR1 is SGHNT and CDR2 is YYREEE in the germline V gene (reference sequence). V trimming: 3 bases; J trimming: 0 bases; junction bases outside the gene matches: 5. CDR3 nucleotide sequence: TGTGCCAGCAGCTGGGGACTAGGGAGCTCCTACGAGCAGTACTTC. Its protein product is CASSWGLGSSYEQYF.

V gene TRBV6-6 combines with J gene TRBJ2-2; D call uncertain. The CDR3 runs to 12 residues. Germline V gene lookup returns CDR1 MNHNY and CDR2 SVGAGI (reference sequence). The V and J ends lost 7 bases and 10 bases respectively, with 13 bases between them. The CDR3 reads CASNPSRLELFF. For the CDR3, the DNA is TGTGCCAGCAATCCCTCCCGCTTGGAGCTGTTTTTT.

This sequence joins TRBV6-5 and TRBJ1-4; no definite D call. Deletions cut 7 bases from V and 7 bases from J, with 13 bases between. In germline, CDR1 is MNHEY, CDR2 SVGAGI. The CDR3 sequence is 13 residues long. Written as DNA, the CDR3 is TGTGCCAGCACTCCAAGGCATGGTGAAAAACTGTTTTTT. Translating gives CASTPRHGEKLFF.

The chain couples TRBV4-2 to TRBJ2-3; maybe TRBD2 (6 bases). CDR3 size: 14 residues. Trimming stripped 1 base from V and 5 bases from J, with 10 bases between. Per the germline V gene, CDR1 is LGHNA and CDR2 is YNFKEQ. The CDR3 region has the DNA TGTGCCAGCAGCCAAGCCGGGAGCGAAGATACGCAGTATTTT. It is translated as CASSQAGSEDTQYF.

The rearrangement uses TRBV27 and TRBJ2-3; D is perhaps TRBD1 (6 bases). The CDR3 contains 16 residues. V lost 9 bases to trimming and J lost 7 bases, with 26 bases between them. Germline V CDR1 and CDR2: MNHEY, SMNVEV (reference sequence). CDR3 sequence reads: CASSPVPSGALYTQYF. The CDR3 DNA is TGTGCCAGTTCTCCCGTCCCCTCAGGGGCGCTCTATACGCAGTATTTT.

The chain joins TRBV30 to TRBJ2-2; TRBD1 agrees at 7 bases. CDR3 length equals 11 residues. CDR1 GTSNPN and CDR2 SVGIG come from the germline V gene (reference sequence). V lost 5 bases to trimming and J lost 9 bases; unmatched junction nucleotides: 3. CDR3 amino acids: CAWSGGRELFF. The CDR3 DNA reads TGTGCCTGGTCAGGGGGTAGGGAGCTGTTTTTT.